Shown below are 15 T cell receptor beta chains from a single sample sequenced in a study of blood T cells in healthy people across ages. The second PCR ran about 6 to 12 cycles with a sample-barcoded 5' primer and J-beta primers. TCRdb re-derived calls from the 5' RACE reads in MiXCR, one entry per CDR3 protein. The sample lists 1.5 million to 2 million distinct CDR3 sequences; 28% were seen once. Sequenced: blood. The receptors were gathered from a woman younger than 45 in good health.

This clonotype was counted only a few times. The chain recombines TRBV6-6 with TRBJ1-5, with D possibly TRBD1 on 5 matching bases. Trimming shortened V by 8 bases and J by 0 bases, and 14 bases separated the two germline ends. The germline V gene encodes CDR1 MNHNY and CDR2 SVGAGI (reference sequence). The CDR3 is made up of 15 amino acids. CDR3 nucleotides: TGTGCCAGCCTCGGGGGGTGGAATAGCAATCAGCCCCAGCATTTT. It specifies CASLGGWNSNQPQHF.

This clonotype was counted at least ten times. The CDR3 loop reads CASSSHRGGDGYTF. In DNA, the CDR3 is TGTGCCAGCAGTTCCCACCGGGGAGGCGATGGCTACACCTTC. The gene calls are TRBV6-5 and TRBJ1-2; D not resolved. The V gene's germline CDR1 is MNHEY and CDR2 SVGAGI. This CDR3 contains 14 residues. V was clipped by 4 bases and J by 6 bases, with 15 bases between them.

This clonotype was observed at least ten times. An end of the junction does not agree with germline; a read error may underlie this. The chain has TRBV11-2 and TRBJ2-1; the match to TRBD1 covers 9 bases. The CDR3 length is 15 residues. CDR1 is SGHAT and CDR2 is FQNNGV in the germline V gene. CDR3 protein: CASSPGQGAFNEQFF. The CDR3 nucleotides are TGCGCCAGCAGCCCGGGACAGGGCGCCTTCAATGAGCAGTTCTTC.

V and J are TRBV29-1 and TRBJ2-5; tentatively, D is TRBD1 or TRBD2 (5 bases each). The germline V gene encodes CDR1 SQVTM and CDR2 ANQGSEA. The length of the CDR3 is 12 residues. Written as DNA, the CDR3 is TGCAGTTACACTCAGGGACGGGAGACCCAGTACTTC. Translating gives CSYTQGRETQYF.

Remarks on this clonotype: One junction end disagrees with the germline gene, perhaps due to a read error. V gene TRBV12-3 or TRBV12-4 combines with J gene TRBJ1-4; unclear D gene. CDR3 length equals 13 residues. The DNA for the CDR3 is TGTGCCCGCAGTTTAGCGGCCGGGGAAAAACTGTTTTTT. It translates to CARSLAAGEKLFF.

This clonotype was picked up many times. The chain recombines TRBV12-3 or TRBV12-4 with TRBJ1-2; a possible D gene is TRBD1 (6 bases). V dropped 5 bases and J dropped 7 bases, with 14 bases sitting between them. The CDR3 extends over 13 amino acids. The CDR3 DNA reads as TGTGCCAGCAGTAGGGGGGACGCGTTTGGCTACACCTTC. This translates into CASSRGDAFGYTF.

There are a few counts of this clonotype. The rearrangement links TRBV10-1 to TRBJ2-1; TRBD2 is a possible D gene (6 bases). The CDR3 contains 15 residues. CDR1 and CDR2 from the germline V gene are WNHNN and SYGVQD (reference sequence). V dropped 5 bases and J dropped 10 bases, with 21 bases sitting between them. The CDR3 DNA follows: TGCGCCAGCAGTCACACGGGACTCGGTTATAACGAGCAGTTCTTC. Residues: CASSHTGLGYNEQFF.

This clonotype was observed a handful of times. The V call is TRBV4-1, the J call TRBJ1-5; 7 bases align to TRBD1. CDR3 length: 15 amino acids. Germline CDR1 MGHRA, CDR2 YSYEKL. Trimming cost V 6 bases and J 5 bases; bases outside gene matches: 10. The CDR3 spells CASSPTGQQDQPQHF. The CDR3 bases are TGCGCCAGCAGTCCAACGGGACAGCAGGATCAGCCCCAGCATTTT.

V and J are TRBV20-1 and TRBJ2-5; TRBD2 agrees at 9 bases. CDR1 is DFQATT and CDR2 is SNEGSKA in the germline V gene (reference sequence). V shed 3 bases and J 5 bases; nucleotides not matched to a gene: 13. CDR3 size: 16 residues. The CDR3 DNA reads as TGCAGTGCTAGGGTTCCGAGCGGGGGGTATATCGAGACCCAGTACTTC. Its protein product is CSARVPSGGYIETQYF.

The V gene is TRBV7-7, the J gene TRBJ2-1; TRBD2 aligns across 9 bases. Germline V gene data show CDR1 as SSHAT and CDR2 as FNYEAQ (reference sequence). The V segment lost 3 bases and the J segment 1 base; nucleotides outside the gene matches: 7. CDR3 length equals 17 residues. This CDR3 is CASSFVAGGHSYNEQFF. In DNA, the CDR3 is TGTGCCAGCAGCTTCGTTGCGGGAGGGCATTCCTACAATGAGCAGTTCTTC.

This clonotype was counted between two and nine times. CDR3: CASSLSIRRYEQYF. CDR3 DNA: TGTGCCAGCAGTTTATCGATTAGACGGTACGAGCAGTACTTC. This chain uses TRBV27 with TRBJ2-7; unclear D gene. V lost 0 bases and J lost 4, with 10 bases in between. The CDR3 length is 14 residues. The germline V gene encodes CDR1 MNHEY and CDR2 SMNVEV (reference sequence).

This clonotype was observed a handful of times. This chain uses TRBV7-2 with TRBJ1-1, with D uncertain. Trimming stripped 5 bases from V and 1 base from J, with 5 bases between. From germline, CDR1 is SGHTA and CDR2 FQGNSA. The CDR3 length is 12 residues. CDR3 DNA: TGTGCCAGCAGCCATGAGAACACTGAAGCTTTCTTT. This translates into CASSHENTEAFF. The whole variable domain, remainder taken from reference TRBV7-2 and TRBJ1-1, is GAGVSQSPSNKVTEKGKDVELRCDPISGHTALYWYRQSLGQGLEFLIYFQGNSAPDKSGLPSDRFSAERTGGSVSTLTIQRTQQEDSAVYLCASSHENTEAFFGQGTRLTVV.

This clonotype was seen repeatedly, ten times or more. This chain uses TRBV29-1 with TRBJ1-2, with D possibly TRBD1 on 5 matching bases. Germline CDR1 is SQVTM and CDR2 is ANQGSEA. The length of the CDR3 is 15 residues. The ends were cut back, 1 base at V and 4 bases at J, with 16 bases in the middle. The DNA for the CDR3 is TGCAGCGTTGAAGGTTCCGAGGGAAGGGGCTATGGCTACACCTTC. Amino acid sequence: CSVEGSEGRGYGYTF.

This clonotype was found many times. The chain recombines TRBV7-9 with TRBJ2-5; TRBD2 matches at 7 bases. This CDR3 contains 14 residues. Per the germline V gene, CDR1 is SEHNR and CDR2 is FQNEAQ (reference sequence). The ends lost 4 bases at V and 2 bases at J; junction bases unmatched: 4. The CDR3 DNA is TGTGCCAGCAGCTACCCTAGCGGACAAGAGACCCAGTACTTC. Protein sequence: CASSYPSGQETQYF.

This clonotype was seen more than once but under ten times. The DNA of the CDR3 is TGTGCCAGCCAGACGGGGGGACGGCAAGAGACCCAGTACTTC. The encoded protein is CASQTGGRQETQYF. The rearrangement links TRBV28 to TRBJ2-5, with 7 bases aligning to TRBD2. The CDR3 has 14 residues. The J segment lost 2 bases and the V segment lost 8 bases, leaving 8 bases of the junction unmatched. From germline, CDR1 is MDHEN and CDR2 SYDVKM.